The entry that follows covers one TCR beta chain sequence. Produced via immunoSEQ multiplex PCR; TCRdb's table is partial and in-frame only. The table lists 250,000 to 300,000 clones, around 79% of them singletons. This sample was taken from a study of control samples from healthy donors and cancer patients. The CDR3 totals 13 residues. The ends lost 8 bases at V and 9 bases at J; junction bases unmatched: 11. The germline gives CDR1 LNHDA, CDR2 SQIVND (reference sequence). Sequences were obtained from PBMCs. The chain has TRBV19 and TRBJ2-7; TRBD1 matches at 9 bases. This sequence originates from a woman aged 60-75 years with lung cancer. CDR3 in amino acids: CASGITGGSGQYF. In DNA form, the CDR3 reads TGTGCCAGTGGGATAACAGGGGGCTCGGGGCAGTACTTC. Full variable domain (remainder filled in from reference TRBV19 and TRBJ2-7): DGGITQSPKYLFRKEGQNVTLSCEQNLNHDAMYWYRQDPGQGLRLIYYSQIVNDFQKGDIAEGYSVSREKKESFPLTVTSAQKNPTAFYLCASGITGGSGQYFGPGTRLTVT.